This T cell receptor (beta chain) derives from a study of blood T cell repertoires in COVID-19. Study-level background: The study drew acute and convalescent COVID-19 samples from the United States, Italy and Spain.

The CDR3 is 18 amino acids. Germline V gene data show CDR1 as SGHTA and CDR2 as FQGNSA. V shed 1 base, J shed 3 bases, and the junction held 6 bases outside the gene matches. TCRdb's table, derived via immunoSEQ multiplex PCR, lists solely in-frame clones and lacks some. The sample contains approximately 97,000 clones, approximately 85% of which appear only once. This chain links TRBV7-2 with TRBJ2-3; 14 nucleotides agree with TRBD2. This clonotype was obtained from a human donor in a cohort sampled during active COVID-19. The sequenced sample was peripheral blood. The CDR3 sequence: CASSLDRLAGGGTDTQYF. The CDR3 DNA reads TGTGCCAGCAGCTTAGATAGACTAGCGGGAGGGGGGACAGATACGCAGTATTTT.